This T cell receptor beta chain was retrieved from a study of cytomegalovirus exposure and HLA in healthy donors. Study outcomes and limitations: Near-uniform donor sequencing depth was presumed by presence/absence analyses.

A remark on this clone: Its antigen is as yet unknown.

Primers for the PCR totalled 60 Vbeta and 13 Jbeta. This table comes from immunoSEQ multiplex PCR, and its TCRdb copy is limited to in-frame clones, with some not included. The sample has about 130,000 clones; roughly 70% are singletons. Germline lookup yields CDR1 MNHEY and CDR2 SMNVEV (reference sequence). After removal of 10 bases from V and 3 bases from J, the junction contained 21 bases not matched to a gene. The CDR3 totals 21 residues. The sample taken for sequencing was PBMCs. The origin of this receptor is a human donor in good health. The chain joins TRBV27 to TRBJ2-1; 16 bases map to TRBD2. CDR3 loop: CATPFGQKSGTSGRDYNEQFF. CDR3 sequence (DNA): TGTGCCACCCCGTTCGGGCAAAAGTCCGGGACTAGCGGGAGGGACTACAATGAGCAGTTCTTC.